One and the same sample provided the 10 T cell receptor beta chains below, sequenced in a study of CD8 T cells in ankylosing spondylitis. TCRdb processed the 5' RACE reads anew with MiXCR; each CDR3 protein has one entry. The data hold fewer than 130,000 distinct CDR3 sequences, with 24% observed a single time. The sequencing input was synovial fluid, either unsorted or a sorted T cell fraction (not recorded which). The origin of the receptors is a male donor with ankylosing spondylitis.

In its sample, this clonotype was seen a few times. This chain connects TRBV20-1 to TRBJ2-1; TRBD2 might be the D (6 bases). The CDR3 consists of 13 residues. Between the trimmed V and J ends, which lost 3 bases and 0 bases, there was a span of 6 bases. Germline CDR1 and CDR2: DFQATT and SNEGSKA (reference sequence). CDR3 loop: CSASGSSYNEQFF. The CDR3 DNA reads TGCAGTGCTAGCGGGAGCTCCTACAATGAGCAGTTCTTC.

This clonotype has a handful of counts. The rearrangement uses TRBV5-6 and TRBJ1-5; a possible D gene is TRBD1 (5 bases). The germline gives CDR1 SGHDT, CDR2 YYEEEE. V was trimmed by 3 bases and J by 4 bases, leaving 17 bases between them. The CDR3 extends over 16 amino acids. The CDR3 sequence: CASSSTPMGGNQPQHF. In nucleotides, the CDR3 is TGTGCCAGCAGCTCGACCCCTATGGGGGGAAATCAGCCCCAGCATTTT.

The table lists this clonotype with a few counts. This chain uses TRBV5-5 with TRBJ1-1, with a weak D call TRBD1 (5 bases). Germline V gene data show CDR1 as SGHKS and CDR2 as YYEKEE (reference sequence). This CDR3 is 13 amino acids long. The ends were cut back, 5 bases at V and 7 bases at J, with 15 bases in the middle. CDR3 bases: TGTGCCAGCAGGGTGGGGGACGGACATGAAGCTTTCTTT. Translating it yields CASRVGDGHEAFF.

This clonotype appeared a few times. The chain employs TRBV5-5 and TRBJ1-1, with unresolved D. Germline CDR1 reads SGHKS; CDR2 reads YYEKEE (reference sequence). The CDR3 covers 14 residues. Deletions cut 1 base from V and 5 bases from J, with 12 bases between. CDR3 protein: CASSLRPSGTEAFF. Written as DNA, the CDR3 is TGTGCCAGCAGCTTGAGACCTTCGGGGACTGAAGCTTTCTTT.

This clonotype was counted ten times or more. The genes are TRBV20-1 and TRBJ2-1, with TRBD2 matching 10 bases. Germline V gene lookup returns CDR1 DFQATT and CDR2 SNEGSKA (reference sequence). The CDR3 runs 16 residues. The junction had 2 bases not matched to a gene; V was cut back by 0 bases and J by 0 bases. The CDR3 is CSAREASGSSYNEQFF. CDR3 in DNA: TGCAGTGCTAGAGAAGCTAGCGGGAGCTCCTACAATGAGCAGTTCTTC.

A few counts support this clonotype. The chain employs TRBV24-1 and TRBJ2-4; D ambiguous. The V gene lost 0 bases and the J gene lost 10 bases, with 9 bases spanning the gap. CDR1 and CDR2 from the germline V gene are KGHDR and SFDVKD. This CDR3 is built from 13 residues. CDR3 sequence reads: CATSDLGSEIQYF. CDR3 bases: TGTGCCACCAGTGATTTGGGTTCGGAAATTCAGTACTTC.

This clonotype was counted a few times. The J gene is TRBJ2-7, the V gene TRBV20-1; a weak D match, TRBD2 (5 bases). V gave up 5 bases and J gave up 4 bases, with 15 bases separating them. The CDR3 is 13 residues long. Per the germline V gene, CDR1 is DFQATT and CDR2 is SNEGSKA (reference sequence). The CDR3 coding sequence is TGCAGTGCTCTAAAGGAGGTCGCTTACGAGCAGTACTTC. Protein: CSALKEVAYEQYF.

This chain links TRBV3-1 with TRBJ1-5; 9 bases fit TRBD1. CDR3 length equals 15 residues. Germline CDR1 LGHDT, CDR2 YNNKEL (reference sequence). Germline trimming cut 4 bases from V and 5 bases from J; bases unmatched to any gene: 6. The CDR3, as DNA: TGTGCCAGCAGCCCCGGGACAGGGTGGGATCAGCCCCAGCATTTT. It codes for CASSPGTGWDQPQHF. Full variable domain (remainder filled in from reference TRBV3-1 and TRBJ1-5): DTAVSQTPKYLVTQMGNDKSIKCEQNLGHDTMYWYKQDSKKFLKIMFSYNNKELIINETVPNRFSPKSPDKAHLNLHINSLELGDSAVYFCASSPGTGWDQPQHFGDGTRLSIL.

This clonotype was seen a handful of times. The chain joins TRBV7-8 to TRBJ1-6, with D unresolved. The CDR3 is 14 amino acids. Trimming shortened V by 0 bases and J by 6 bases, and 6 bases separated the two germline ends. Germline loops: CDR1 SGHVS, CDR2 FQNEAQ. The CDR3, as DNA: TGTGCCAGCAGCTTAGCGCCGATTAATTCACCCCTCCACTTT. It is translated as CASSLAPINSPLHF.

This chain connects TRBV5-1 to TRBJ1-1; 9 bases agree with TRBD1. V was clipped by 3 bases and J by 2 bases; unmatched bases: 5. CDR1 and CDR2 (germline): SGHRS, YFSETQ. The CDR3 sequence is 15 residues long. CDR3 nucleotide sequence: TGCGCCAGCAGCTGGGGGGACAGGGACAACACTGAAGCTTTCTTT. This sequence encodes CASSWGDRDNTEAFF.